Here is one T cell receptor (beta chain) with its context. This sample was included in a study of PD-1 blockade in classical Hodgkin lymphoma. The repertoire was sequenced with immunoSEQ multiplex PCR; TCRdb's copy has only in-frame clones and lacks some. The sample carries 100,000 or so clones, approximately 89% recorded once. Time point specified: cycle 4 day 1 (C4D1), after less than 7 weeks of nivolumab. Relapses following autologous stem cell transplantation were seen in all patients, with brentuximab vedotin exposure varying. V gave up 5 bases and J gave up 1 base; unmatched junction bases: 2. This CDR3 has 13 amino acids. Germline values: CDR1 MNHNS, CDR2 SASEGT.

J is TRBJ2-7 and V is TRBV6-1; 7 bases are shared with TRBD1. This specimen consisted of peripheral blood mononuclear cells (PBMCs), obtained before the fourth cycle of nivolumab. This TCR derives from a human donor with classical Hodgkin lymphoma. The CDR3 loop reads CASSRQGSYEQYF. CDR3 nucleotide sequence: TGTGCCAGCAGTCGACAGGGATCCTACGAGCAGTACTTC.